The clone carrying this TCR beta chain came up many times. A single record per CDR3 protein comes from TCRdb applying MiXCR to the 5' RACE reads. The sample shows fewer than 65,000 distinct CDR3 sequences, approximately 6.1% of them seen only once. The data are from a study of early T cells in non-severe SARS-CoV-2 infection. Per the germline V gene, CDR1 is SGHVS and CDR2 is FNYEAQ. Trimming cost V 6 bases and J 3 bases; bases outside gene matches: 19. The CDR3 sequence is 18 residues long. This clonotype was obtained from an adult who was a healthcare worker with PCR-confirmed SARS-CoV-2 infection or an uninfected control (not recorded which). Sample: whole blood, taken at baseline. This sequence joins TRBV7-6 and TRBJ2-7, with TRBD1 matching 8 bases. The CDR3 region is CASRQNSEGQAGSYEQYF. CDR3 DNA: TGTGCCAGCAGACAAAACTCCGAGGGACAGGCTGGGAGCTACGAGCAGTACTTC.